This TCR beta chain was obtained from a study of T cell responses to AZD1222 COVID-19 vaccine. Study overall: Pooling was applied to second doses at about 4 or about 12 weeks.

Findings of the study overall: Females made up more of the donors, who were largely white British, and clonal diversity may have come out too low. Among spike-specific TCRs, nearly half reportedly target unmutated variant regions. Baseline serostatus was positive in only a handful of AZD1222 recipients.

Clones were read by immunoSEQ multiplex PCR, and TCRdb kept only the in-frame ones, dropping some. The table shows around 130,000 clones, with 88% occurring only once. Concerning this clone: Antigen specificity is unknown.

Trimming took off 4 bases at V and 3 bases at J, with 4 bases between the two ends. The CDR3 totals 12 residues. Per the germline V gene, CDR1 is LGHDT and CDR2 is YNNKEL (reference sequence). The material was peripheral blood, obtained on day 0 of AZD1222 vaccination. The sequence was collected from an adult in good health. The chain links TRBV3-1 (or the pseudogene TRBV3-2) to TRBJ1-3; D unclear. CDR3 region: CASSPVGNTIYF. CDR3 nucleotide sequence: TGTGCCAGCAGCCCGGTTGGAAACACCATATATTTT.